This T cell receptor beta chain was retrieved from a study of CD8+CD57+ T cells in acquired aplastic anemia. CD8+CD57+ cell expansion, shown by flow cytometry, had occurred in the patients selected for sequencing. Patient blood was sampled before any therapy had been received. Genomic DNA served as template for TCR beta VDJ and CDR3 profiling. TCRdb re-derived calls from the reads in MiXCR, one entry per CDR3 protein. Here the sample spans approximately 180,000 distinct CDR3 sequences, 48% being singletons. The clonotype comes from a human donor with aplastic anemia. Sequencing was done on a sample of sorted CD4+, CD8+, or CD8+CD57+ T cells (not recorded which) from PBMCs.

The CDR3 nucleotides are TGCGCCGGGGGGAGCTCCTACAATGAGCAGTTCTTC. Its protein is CAGGSSYNEQFF. The rearrangement links TRBV10-1 to TRBJ2-1; the D gene is possibly TRBD2 (6 bases). Germline V CDR1 and CDR2: WNHNN, SYGVQD (reference sequence). Between the trimmed V and J ends, which lost 11 bases and 0 bases, there was a span of 8 bases. This CDR3 spans 12 amino acids.